Below, 3 T cell receptor beta chains from the same sample are listed, as sequenced in a study of post-analysis software for immune sequencing data. Findings and limits, study-wide: Patients carried roughly five TRBV segments more frequently than controls did, and TRBV5-6, TRBV5-1 and TRBV20-1 were among them.

Prepared libraries of TCR beta cDNA carried unique molecular identifiers. TCRdb called the PCR reads again in MiXCR, with one record for every CDR3 protein. The sample holds approximately 770,000 distinct CDR3 sequences; roughly 50% are singletons and the top ten take roughly 5.2%. What these receptors recognize is not known. Source material: blood. The receptors were sampled from a girl under 18 with multiple sclerosis.

The gene calls are TRBV13 and TRBJ2-7; D might be TRBD2 (6 bases). Trimming removed 0 bases at V and 6 bases at J, with 9 bases between. This CDR3 comprises 13 residues. Germline V gene data show CDR1 as PRHDT and CDR2 as FYEKMQ (reference sequence). The CDR3: CASSLGLAREQYF. CDR3 bases: TGTGCCAGCAGCTTAGGGCTAGCGCGCGAGCAGTACTTC.

This clonotype was detected many times. The V call is TRBV12-3 or TRBV12-4, the J call TRBJ2-3, with unresolved D. CDR3 size: 13 residues. With 3 bases removed from V and 0 bases from J, the gap between germline ends came to 4 bases. CDR3 amino acids: CASSFGSTDTQYF. The CDR3 DNA is TGTGCCAGCAGTTTCGGGAGCACAGATACGCAGTATTTT.

V and J are TRBV7-8 and TRBJ2-1; possibly TRBD2 for D (6 bases). The V end lost 0 bases, the J end lost 0 bases, and 15 bases lay between the germline ends. This CDR3 spans 18 amino acids. CDR1 is SGHVS, CDR2 FQNEAQ, per germline. The CDR3: CASSLARDSRSSYNEQFF. The DNA of the CDR3 is TGTGCCAGCAGCTTAGCGAGGGACTCCCGGAGCTCCTACAATGAGCAGTTCTTC. Variable domain in full (rest from reference TRBV7-8 and TRBJ2-1): GAGVSQSPRYKVAKRGQDVALRCDPISGHVSLFWYQQALGQGPEFLTYFQNEAQLDKSGLPSDRFFAERPEGSVSTLKIQRTQQEDSAVYLCASSLARDSRSSYNEQFFGPGTRLTVL.